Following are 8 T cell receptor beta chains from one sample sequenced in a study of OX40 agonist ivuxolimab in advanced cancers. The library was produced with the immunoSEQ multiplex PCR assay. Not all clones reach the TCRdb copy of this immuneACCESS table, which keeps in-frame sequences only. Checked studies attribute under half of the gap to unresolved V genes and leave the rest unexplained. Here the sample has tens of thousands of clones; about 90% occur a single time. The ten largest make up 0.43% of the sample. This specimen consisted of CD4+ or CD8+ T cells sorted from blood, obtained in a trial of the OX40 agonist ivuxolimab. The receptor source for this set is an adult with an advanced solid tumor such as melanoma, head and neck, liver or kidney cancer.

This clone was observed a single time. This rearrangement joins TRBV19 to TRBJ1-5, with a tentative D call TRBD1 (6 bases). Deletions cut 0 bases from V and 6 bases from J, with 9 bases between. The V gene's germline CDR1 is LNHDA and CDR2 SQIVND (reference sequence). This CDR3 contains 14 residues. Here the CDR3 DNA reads TGTGCCAGTAGTATAGAGGGGGGCGGTCAGCCCCAGCATTTT. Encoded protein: CASSIEGGGQPQHF.

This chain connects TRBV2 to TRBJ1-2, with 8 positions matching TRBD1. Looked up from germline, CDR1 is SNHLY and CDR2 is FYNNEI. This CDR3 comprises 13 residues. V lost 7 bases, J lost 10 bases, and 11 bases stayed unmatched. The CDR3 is CASIREQGADYTF. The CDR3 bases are TGTGCCAGCATCAGGGAGCAGGGGGCGGACTACACCTTC.

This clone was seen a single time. The CDR3 DNA reads TGTGCCAGCAGCTTGGAGCGGGACCCCCCCACCCTTTACGAGCAGTACTTC. As protein: CASSLERDPPTLYEQYF. The J gene is TRBJ2-7, the V gene TRBV7-7; 7 bases agree with TRBD2. J was trimmed by 4 bases and V by 3 bases; bases with no gene match: 15. The CDR3 extends over 17 amino acids. Germline CDR1 SSHAT, CDR2 FNYEAQ (reference sequence).

CDR3 DNA sequence: TGTGCCAGTAGTATTGTGACAGGGGGTCAGCCCCAGCATTTT. This codes for CASSIVTGGQPQHF. The gene calls are TRBV19 and TRBJ1-5, with TRBD1 matching 9 bases. The CDR3 is made up of 14 amino acids. Germline CDR1 LNHDA, CDR2 SQIVND (reference sequence). V lost 3 bases and J lost 6; bases outside the gene matches: 3.

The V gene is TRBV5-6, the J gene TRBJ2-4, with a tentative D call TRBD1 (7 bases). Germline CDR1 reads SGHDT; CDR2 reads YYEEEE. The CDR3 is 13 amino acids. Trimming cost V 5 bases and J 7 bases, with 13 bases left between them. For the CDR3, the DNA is TGTGCCAGCAGGGAGGGGGCGCGCAACATTCAGTACTTC. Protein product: CASREGARNIQYF.

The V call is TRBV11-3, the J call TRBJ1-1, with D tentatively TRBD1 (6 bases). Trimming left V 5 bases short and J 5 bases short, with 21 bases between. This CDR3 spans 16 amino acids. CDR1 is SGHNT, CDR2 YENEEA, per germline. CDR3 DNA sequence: TGTGCCAGCAGCCCCCCGGGGGCAAAGGGAAGTACTGAAGCTTTCTTT. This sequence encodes CASSPPGAKGSTEAFF.

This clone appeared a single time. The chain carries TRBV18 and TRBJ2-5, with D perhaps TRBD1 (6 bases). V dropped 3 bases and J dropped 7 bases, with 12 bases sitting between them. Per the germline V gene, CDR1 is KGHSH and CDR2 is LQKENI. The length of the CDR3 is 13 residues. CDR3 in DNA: TGTGCCAGCTCACCCGCCGAAGGGGGGACCCAGTACTTC. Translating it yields CASSPAEGGTQYF. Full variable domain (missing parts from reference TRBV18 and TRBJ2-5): NAGVMQNPRHLVRRRGQEARLRCSPMKGHSHVYWYRQLPEEGLKFMVYLQKENIIDESGMPKERFSAEFPKEGPSILRIQQVVRGDSAAYFCASSPAEGGTQYFGPGTRLLVL.

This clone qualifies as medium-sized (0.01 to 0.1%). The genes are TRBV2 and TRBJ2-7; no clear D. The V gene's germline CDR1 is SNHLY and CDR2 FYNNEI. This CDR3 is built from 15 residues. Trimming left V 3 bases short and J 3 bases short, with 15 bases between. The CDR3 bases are TGTGCCAGCAGTGACCTCCTCTCGATAAACTACGAGCAGTACTTC. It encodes CASSDLLSINYEQYF.